This note documents a single T cell receptor (beta chain) sequence. The PCR was carried out with 60 Vbeta primers and 13 Jbeta primers. Assay: immunoSEQ multiplex PCR; the TCRdb copy retains only in-frame clones and omits some. Among 150,000 to 180,000 clones listed, about 80% were seen once. This sample was taken from a study of cytomegalovirus exposure and HLA in healthy donors. Sequencing was carried out using PBMCs. The receptor's source is a young man in good health and CMV-seropositive.

The CDR3 DNA follows: TGTGCCAGCAGCCCGACACTAGCGGAAAACACAGATACGCAGTATTTT. Amino acids: CASSPTLAENTDTQYF. This chain uses TRBV7-2 with TRBJ2-3, with 8 nucleotides matching TRBD2. Germline V gene data show CDR1 as SGHTA and CDR2 as FQGNSA. This CDR3 has 16 amino acids. V lost 5 bases and J lost 2; bases outside the gene matches: 9.